Each of the 21 T cell receptor beta chains below was sequenced from the same sample in a study of blood T cell repertoires in COVID-19. Produced via immunoSEQ multiplex PCR; TCRdb's table is partial and in-frame only. This repertoire shows about 160,000 clones, 77% found once; its top ten account for around 2.8%. Sequenced: peripheral blood. These receptors all stem from a man between 65 and 79 years old with acute or convalescent COVID-19.

The V and J genes are TRBV10-3 and TRBJ1-2; no firm D call. In germline, CDR1 is ENHRY, CDR2 SYGVKD. Deletions cut 4 bases from V and 8 bases from J, with 11 bases between. CDR3 length: 12 amino acids. CDR3 bases: TGTGCCATCAGTGTCGGGGTGGGCGGCTACACCTTC. It encodes CAISVGVGGYTF.

This chain uses TRBV12-3 or TRBV12-4 with TRBJ2-5, with D uncertain. V lost 3 bases and J 5 bases, leaving 10 bases between the germline ends. This CDR3 contains 13 residues. Written as DNA, the CDR3 is TGTGCCAGCAGTTTTCTAGATGGGGAGACCCAGTACTTC. This codes for CASSFLDGETQYF.

This clone was seen only a few times. V gene TRBV19 combines with J gene TRBJ2-1, with 7 bases aligning to TRBD1. The junction had 8 bases not matched to a gene; V was cut back by 5 bases and J by 7 bases. The germline V gene has CDR1 LNHDA and CDR2 SQIVND (reference sequence). The CDR3 extends over 14 amino acids. The CDR3 region is CASSPPDRENEQFF. The CDR3 DNA sequence: TGTGCCAGTAGTCCACCAGACAGGGAGAATGAGCAGTTCTTC.

The gene calls are TRBV7-9 and TRBJ1-4, with 7 bases that match TRBD1. The CDR3 covers 14 residues. Germline loops: CDR1 SEHNR, CDR2 FQNEAQ (reference sequence). V lost 7 bases to trimming and J lost 7 bases; unmatched junction nucleotides: 9. DNA of the CDR3: TGTGCCAGCACCCCAGGGACAGTGGGTGAAAAACTGTTTTTT. Translation: CASTPGTVGEKLFF.

The chain uses TRBV5-4 and TRBJ2-7; 13 bases are shared with TRBD2. V lost 4 bases and J lost 3; bases outside the gene matches: 4. The germline gives CDR1 SGHNT, CDR2 YYREEE (reference sequence). This CDR3 comprises 15 residues. The CDR3, as DNA: TGTGCCAGCAGCGACAGGACTAGCGGGAGCTACGAGCAGTACTTC. Translation gives CASSDRTSGSYEQYF.

The rearrangement uses TRBV11-1 and TRBJ1-3, with D possibly matching TRBD1 (6 bases). The V gene lost 3 bases and the J gene lost 2 bases, with 11 bases spanning the gap. This CDR3 comprises 15 residues. The germline gives CDR1 SGHAT, CDR2 FQDESV (reference sequence). The CDR3 spells CASSLDSNPGNTIYF. CDR3 bases: TGTGCCAGCAGCTTGGACAGTAACCCTGGAAACACCATATATTTT.

The gene calls are TRBV7-2 and TRBJ2-7; 9 bases fit TRBD2. V gave up 6 bases and J gave up 3 bases; unmatched junction bases: 3. CDR3 length equals 13 residues. In germline, CDR1 is SGHTA, CDR2 FQGNSA. In DNA, the CDR3 is TGTGCCAGCAGGCGGGGGGGGATCTACGAGCAGTACTTC. It is translated as CASRRGGIYEQYF.

The genes are TRBV5-6 and TRBJ2-7; 13 positions match TRBD2. The CDR3 extends over 18 amino acids. With 0 bases clipped from V and 4 bases from J, the junction kept 10 bases outside the gene matches. Germline values: CDR1 SGHDT, CDR2 YYEEEE. DNA for the CDR3: TGTGCCAGCAGCTTGGAGCCTTTACTAGCGGGAGGGGTATACGAGCAGTACTTC. Amino acids: CASSLEPLLAGGVYEQYF.

The chain uses TRBV5-1 and TRBJ2-1; 7 positions match TRBD2. CDR3 length equals 14 residues. With 6 bases clipped from V and 5 bases from J, the junction kept 8 bases outside the gene matches. The germline gives CDR1 SGHRS, CDR2 YFSETQ. The CDR3 here is CASNEGGINNEQFF. The CDR3 DNA sequence: TGCGCCAGCAATGAGGGAGGGATCAACAATGAGCAGTTCTTC.

This clone was seen ten or more times. The rearrangement links TRBV4-1 to TRBJ2-7; 7 bases match TRBD2. CDR1 and CDR2 from the germline V gene are MGHRA and YSYEKL. With V trimmed by 0 bases and J by 7 bases, 9 bases remained unmatched. The CDR3 covers 15 residues. The CDR3 DNA reads TGCGCCAGCAGCCAAGAAGGAGGACTAGGGAGTGAGCAGTACTTC. This translates into CASSQEGGLGSEQYF.

This chain links TRBV3-1 (or the pseudogene TRBV3-2) with TRBJ2-1, with D uncertain. The germline V and J ends were trimmed by 4 bases and 4 bases, with 5 bases remaining between them. The CDR3 covers 12 residues. Germline CDR1 reads LGHDT; CDR2 reads YNNKEL (reference sequence). CDR3 amino acids: CASSPSYNEQFF. CDR3 sequence (DNA): TGTGCCAGCAGCCCCAGTTACAATGAGCAGTTCTTC.

The chain carries TRBV10-3 and TRBJ1-6; tentative D call: TRBD1 (5 bases). V lost 6 bases to trimming and J lost 7 bases, with 13 bases between them. This CDR3 is built from 14 residues. The germline V gene encodes CDR1 ENHRY and CDR2 SYGVKD. The CDR3 loop is CAISGQGPNSPLHF. CDR3 nucleotides: TGTGCCATCAGCGGCCAGGGTCCAAATTCACCCCTCCACTTT.

This chain joins TRBV24-1 and TRBJ1-5; tentatively, D is TRBD1 (5 bases). The germline gives CDR1 KGHDR, CDR2 SFDVKD. This CDR3 contains 14 residues. Deletions cut 4 bases from V and 2 bases from J, with 8 bases between. The CDR3 region has the DNA TGTGCCACCAGTGAAGCGGGGCGCAATCAGCCCCAGCATTTT. Protein: CATSEAGRNQPQHF.

The chain couples TRBV28 to TRBJ1-1; possibly TRBD1 for D (5 bases). Germline V gene lookup returns CDR1 MDHEN and CDR2 SYDVKM. V was shortened by 6 bases and J by 1 base, with 12 bases between the two germline ends. This CDR3 spans 14 amino acids. The CDR3 reads CASRPGLGNTEAFF. As DNA, the CDR3 is TGTGCCAGCAGACCAGGGTTGGGGAACACTGAAGCTTTCTTT.

This chain connects TRBV9 to TRBJ1-2; 7 nucleotides align to TRBD1. Trimming took 1 base from V and 4 from J; bases not matched to a gene: 7. The CDR3 spans 15 residues. Germline-derived CDR1 and CDR2 are SGDLS and YYNGEE. For the CDR3, the DNA is TGTGCCAGCAGCGTAATGTCAACAGGGGCCTATGGCTACACCTTC. Translated: CASSVMSTGAYGYTF.

This chain connects TRBV6-4 to TRBJ1-2, with D uncertain. The CDR3 extends over 14 amino acids. The V gene's germline CDR1 is MRHNA and CDR2 SNTAGT. V was shortened by 6 bases and J by 4 bases, with 15 bases between the two germline ends. The DNA for the CDR3 is TGTGCCAGCAGCCCGAGCGAGGCTAGCTATGGCTACACCTTC. Translated: CASSPSEASYGYTF.

V gene TRBV2 combines with J gene TRBJ2-7, with TRBD2 matching over 7 bases. The germline V gene encodes CDR1 SNHLY and CDR2 FYNNEI. V lost 6 bases to trimming and J lost 0 bases; unmatched junction nucleotides: 5. This CDR3 spans 14 amino acids. CDR3 sequence reads: CASRRSGISYEQYF. For the CDR3, the DNA is TGTGCCAGCAGGAGGAGCGGGATCTCCTACGAGCAGTACTTC.

The V and J genes are TRBV18 and TRBJ2-2, with a tentative D call TRBD2 (6 bases). This CDR3 has 15 residues. Trimming left V 6 bases short and J 1 base short, with 12 bases between. Germline CDR1 reads KGHSH; CDR2 reads LQKENI. CDR3 amino acids: CASSSETRNTGELFF. Here the CDR3 DNA reads TGTGCCAGCTCCAGCGAGACTAGGAACACCGGGGAGCTGTTTTTT.

This chain links TRBV12-3 or TRBV12-4 with TRBJ1-2; maybe TRBD1 (5 bases). The CDR3 extends over 13 amino acids. V was cut by 2 bases and J by 1 base, with 5 bases left in between. As DNA, the CDR3 is TGTGCCAGCAGTTTACAGGGTAACTATGGCTACACCTTC. This sequence encodes CASSLQGNYGYTF.

The rearrangement links TRBV7-9 to TRBJ1-4; D gene ambiguous. The CDR3 has 14 residues. Germline CDR1 and CDR2: SEHNR and FQNEAQ (reference sequence). The ends were cut back, 0 bases at V and 10 bases at J, with 12 bases in the middle. This CDR3 reads CASSLAQVYGKLFF. The CDR3 nucleotides are TGTGCCAGCAGCTTAGCGCAAGTCTATGGAAAACTGTTTTTT. Full variable domain (missing parts from reference TRBV7-9 and TRBJ1-4): DTGVSQNPRHKITKRGQNVTFRCDPISEHNRLYWYRQTLGQGPEFLTYFQNEAQLEKSRLLSDRFSAERPKGSFSTLEIQRTEQGDSAMYLCASSLAQVYGKLFFGSGTQLSVL.

V is TRBV29-1 and J is TRBJ2-7, with 8 bases identical to TRBD1. V was pared by 3 bases and J by 3 bases, with 4 bases of the junction left unmatched. Germline-derived CDR1 and CDR2 are SQVTM and ANQGSEA. This CDR3 has 13 residues. The CDR3 nucleotides read TGCAGCGTTGAGCAACAGGGGGGCTACGAGCAGTACTTC. It translates to CSVEQQGGYEQYF.